The entry that follows covers one T cell receptor beta chain sequence. V lost 8 bases and J 3 bases, leaving 14 bases between the germline ends. Per the germline V gene, CDR1 is MNHEY and CDR2 is SMNVEV (reference sequence). This CDR3 has 14 residues. This sample was included in a study of blood T cell repertoires in COVID-19. On the study more broadly: The study drew acute and convalescent COVID-19 samples from the United States, Italy and Spain. T cells, B-cell-depleted T cells, or PBMCs provided the cDNA or gDNA that served as material.

Only in-frame clones appear in the TCRdb table, and some are missing; sequencing was by immunoSEQ multiplex PCR. The sample gives 98,000 or so clones, roughly nine tenths of which show up once; roughly 6% is in the top ten. J is TRBJ1-5 and V is TRBV27; possible D gene TRBD1, 5 bases. Specimen: peripheral blood. The sequence was obtained from a human donor in a cohort sampled during active COVID-19. CDR3 sequence: CASGGVGFNQPQHF. CDR3 nucleotides: TGTGCCAGCGGGGGGGTGGGGTTCAATCAGCCCCAGCATTTT.